The 20 T cell receptor beta chains reported below all come from one sample, sequenced in a study of graft-versus-host responses after intestinal transplantation. The antigens for these receptors are not known. Sequencing used immunoSEQ multiplex PCR; TCRdb keeps in-frame clones, though not all of them. The data show roughly 120,000 clones, with 90% seen just once and approximately 0.18% held by the top ten. Sample: unstimulated CD4+ T cells sorted from spleen or lymph node cells, taken before intestinal transplant. These receptors were collected from a human donor who received an intestinal transplant.

This clone was seen only once. The chain links TRBV2 to TRBJ1-5; a possible D gene is TRBD1 (5 bases). V was shortened by 3 bases and J by 7 bases, with 10 bases between the two germline ends. In germline, CDR1 is SNHLY, CDR2 FYNNEI. The CDR3 runs to 13 residues. Written as DNA, the CDR3 is TGTGCCAGCAGTGACGGGGGGTCCCAGCCCCAGCATTTT. Encoded protein: CASSDGGSQPQHF.

The J gene is TRBJ2-7, the V gene TRBV2; 10 bases map to TRBD1. The length of the CDR3 is 15 residues. The germline V gene has CDR1 SNHLY and CDR2 FYNNEI. Trimming removed 5 bases from V and 5 bases from J; junction bases left unmatched: 9. The CDR3 DNA sequence: TGTGCCAGCAGTTACCGGGACAGGGGTATCGACGAGCAGTACTTC. Translating it yields CASSYRDRGIDEQYF.

This chain uses TRBV28 with TRBJ2-1, with TRBD2 matching over 11 bases. Germline V gene lookup returns CDR1 MDHEN and CDR2 SYDVKM. V lost 10 bases to trimming and J lost 10 bases; unmatched junction nucleotides: 18. This CDR3 spans 16 amino acids. CDR3 in amino acids: CATTSFRGLAGWEQFF. CDR3 in DNA: TGTGCCACGACCAGTTTTCGCGGACTAGCGGGTTGGGAGCAGTTCTTC.

This chain joins TRBV5-1 and TRBJ2-2; 9 bases are shared with TRBD2. CDR1 is SGHRS and CDR2 is YFSETQ in the germline V gene. The CDR3 contains 15 residues. V lost 1 base, J lost 7 bases, and 5 bases stayed unmatched. The CDR3 nucleotides are TGCGCCAGCAGCTTGAAAGCGGGAGGAGTCGGGGAGCTGTTTTTT. As protein: CASSLKAGGVGELFF.

The CDR3 reads CASSFGSGGQETQYF. The CDR3 coding sequence is TGTGCCAGCAGCTTCGGTAGCGGGGGCCAAGAGACCCAGTACTTC. The V call is TRBV5-4, the J call TRBJ2-5; 9 bases agree with TRBD2. Germline V gene sequence: CDR1 SGHNT, CDR2 YYREEE (reference sequence). The CDR3 extends over 15 amino acids. V was clipped by 2 bases and J by 1 base; unmatched bases: 3.

The chain has TRBV11-3 and TRBJ2-4, with 8 bases identical to TRBD2. Germline-derived CDR1 and CDR2 are SGHNT and YENEEA. V shed 2 bases and J 8 bases; nucleotides not matched to a gene: 5. The CDR3 is 14 amino acids. As DNA, the CDR3 is TGTGCCAGCAGCTTAAACGGGGGGGCTGACATTCAGTACTTC. The encoded protein is CASSLNGGADIQYF. Full variable domain (rest looked up from reference TRBV11-3 and TRBJ2-4): EAGVVQSPRYKIIEKKQPVAFWCNPISGHNTLYWYLQNLGQGPELLIRYENEEAVDDSQLPKDRFSAERLKGVDSTLKIQPAELGDSAVYLCASSLNGGADIQYFGAGTRLSVL.

V gene TRBV2 combines with J gene TRBJ1-2; the match to TRBD1 covers 9 bases. V was clipped by 7 bases and J by 8 bases; unmatched bases: 8. Germline CDR1 is SNHLY and CDR2 is FYNNEI. The CDR3 has 13 amino acids. CDR3 residues: CASTLDRGLGYTF. In nucleotides, the CDR3 is TGTGCCAGCACTTTGGACAGGGGCCTCGGCTACACCTTC.

The rearrangement links TRBV5-6 to TRBJ1-2; maybe TRBD1 (6 bases). Germline CDR1 is SGHDT and CDR2 is YYEEEE. V was shortened by 0 bases and J by 4 bases, with 10 bases between the two germline ends. The CDR3 runs to 14 residues. The CDR3: CASSLDGGAYGYTF. The CDR3 DNA follows: TGTGCCAGCAGCTTGGATGGGGGCGCCTATGGCTACACCTTC. Combining the CDR3 with reference TRBV5-6 and TRBJ1-2 gives the whole variable domain DAGVTQSPTHLIKTRGQQVTLRCSPKSGHDTVSWYQQALGQGPQFIFQYYEEEERQRGNFPDRFSGHQFPNYSSELNVNALLLGDSALYLCASSLDGGAYGYTFGSGTRLTVV.

This rearrangement joins TRBV7-8 to TRBJ1-1; 7 nucleotides line up with TRBD1. Germline-derived CDR1 and CDR2 are SGHVS and FQNEAQ. V shed 5 bases, J shed 6 bases, and the junction held 6 bases outside the gene matches. CDR3 length: 13 residues. CDR3 nucleotide sequence: TGTGCCAGCAGCAGGGGACAGCTGGCTGAAGCTTTCTTT. Translation gives CASSRGQLAEAFF.

The V and J genes are TRBV9 and TRBJ2-3; weak D call: TRBD2 (5 bases). V shed 1 base and J shed 3 bases, with 9 bases lying between them. CDR3 length: 14 amino acids. Germline CDR1 SGDLS, CDR2 YYNGEE. CDR3 coding DNA: TGTGCCAGCAGCGTAACCTTAGCGACAGATACGCAGTATTTT. It is translated as CASSVTLATDTQYF. The full variable domain, its missing parts supplied by reference TRBV9 and TRBJ2-3, is DSGVTQTPKHLITATGQRVTLRCSPRSGDLSVYWYQQSLDQGLQFLIQYYNGEERAKGNILERFSAQQFPDLHSELNLSSLELGDSALYFCASSVTLATDTQYFGPGTRLTVL.

This clone was counted a single time. This chain joins TRBV2 and TRBJ2-3; maybe TRBD2 (6 bases). Trimming removed 6 bases at V and 0 bases at J, with 13 bases between. Germline CDR1 reads SNHLY; CDR2 reads FYNNEI. This CDR3 has 15 residues. Here the CDR3 DNA reads TGTGCCAGCAGCCTCGGGACTCCCAGCACAGATACGCAGTATTTT. Protein: CASSLGTPSTDTQYF. Filled out from reference TRBV2 and TRBJ2-3, the complete variable domain reads EPEVTQTPSHQVTQMGQEVILRCVPISNHLYFYWYRQILGQKVEFLVSFYNNEISEKSEIFDDQFSVERPDGSNFTLKIRSTKLEDSAMYFCASSLGTPSTDTQYFGPGTRLTVL.

This chain connects TRBV10-3 to TRBJ2-5, with 9 bases identical to TRBD2. Germline CDR1 ENHRY, CDR2 SYGVKD. Trimming removed 10 bases from V and 2 bases from J; junction bases left unmatched: 5. This CDR3 is 13 amino acids long. The CDR3 reads CATGLAPQETQYF. In DNA form, the CDR3 reads TGTGCCACCGGACTAGCGCCTCAAGAGACCCAGTACTTC.

The chain carries TRBV5-5 and TRBJ1-1; 8 nucleotides agree with TRBD1. Trimming took 2 bases from V and 5 from J; bases not matched to a gene: 5. Germline V lookup: CDR1 SGHKS, CDR2 YYEKEE (reference sequence). The CDR3 is 14 amino acids. CDR3 nucleotides: TGTGCCAGCAGCTTCACAGGGGGAGGGACTGAAGCTTTCTTT. As protein: CASSFTGGGTEAFF.

The genes are TRBV28 and TRBJ2-7; D is possibly TRBD1 (6 bases). V lost 5 bases to trimming and J lost 0 bases, with 11 bases between them. CDR1 and CDR2 (germline): MDHEN, SYDVKM. The CDR3 runs 14 residues. The CDR3 region has the DNA TGTGCCAGCAGTGTCTACAGGGACTCCTACGAGCAGTACTTC. Amino acids: CASSVYRDSYEQYF.

This sequence joins TRBV9 and TRBJ2-1; no definite D call. Germline CDR1 SGDLS, CDR2 YYNGEE. Trimming shortened V by 3 bases and J by 1 base, and 8 bases separated the two germline ends. The CDR3 is 14 residues long. The chain's CDR3 is CASSAVASYNEQFF. The CDR3 coding sequence is TGTGCCAGCAGCGCTGTAGCTTCCTACAATGAGCAGTTCTTC.

This chain connects TRBV4-3 to TRBJ2-3; 8 nucleotides match TRBD2. The CDR3 has 21 residues. V shed 0 bases, J shed 0 bases, and the junction held 17 bases outside the gene matches. Germline CDR1 reads LGHNA; CDR2 reads YSLEER. CDR3 protein: CASSQDFTSGGVYRSTDTQYF. For the CDR3, the DNA is TGCGCCAGCAGCCAAGATTTTACGAGCGGGGGTGTATATAGGAGCACAGATACGCAGTATTTT.

This chain links TRBV18 with TRBJ2-1; 9 nucleotides match TRBD1. The CDR3 totals 13 residues. CDR1 and CDR2 from the germline V gene are KGHSH and LQKENI. J gave up 9 bases and V 3 bases, and 3 bases lay outside the gene matches. The CDR3 DNA sequence: TGTGCCAGCTCACCGGGACAGGGAGGTGAGCAGTTCTTC. The encoded protein is CASSPGQGGEQFF.

This chain uses TRBV7-9 with TRBJ2-3, with 9 bases matching TRBD1. Unmatched junction bases numbered 4, after V lost 5 bases and J lost 4 bases. The V gene's germline CDR1 is SEHNR and CDR2 FQNEAQ (reference sequence). CDR3 length: 14 residues. The CDR3 spells CASSRDRGADTQYF. DNA for the CDR3: TGTGCCAGCAGCCGTGACAGGGGGGCAGATACGCAGTATTTT.

The gene calls are TRBV4-1 and TRBJ2-7; 12 nucleotides agree with TRBD2. Germline V CDR1 and CDR2: MGHRA, YSYEKL. V gave up 8 bases and J gave up 6 bases; unmatched junction bases: 8. The CDR3 is 14 residues long. CDR3 loop: CASSFGLAGTEQYF. In DNA, the CDR3 is TGCGCCAGCTCTTTCGGACTAGCGGGAACCGAGCAGTACTTC.

This chain links TRBV19 with TRBJ1-2, with D possibly being TRBD1 (6 bases). CDR1 and CDR2 from the germline V gene are LNHDA and SQIVND (reference sequence). This CDR3 is built from 15 residues. Trimming stripped 4 bases from V and 4 bases from J, with 16 bases between. CDR3 in DNA: TGTGCCAGTAGTACACCAGGGGCGCAGCCCTATGGCTACACCTTC. Translating it yields CASSTPGAQPYGYTF.